The sequence of this T cell receptor (beta chain) was determined in a study of cytomegalovirus exposure and HLA in healthy donors. On the study more broadly: Later, an analysis reported that the 130 or so validation repertoires had used the same platform as the approximately 670 first-cohort repertoires. Study conclusions and caveats: The finding came from a later analysis; first-cohort TCR clusters tended to co-occur in the 95 to 150 validation repertoires. The study found most TCR sequences rare, yet found some public TCRs in many donors.

Repertoires were generated with immunoSEQ multiplex PCR, while TCRdb's copy carries only in-frame clones and drops some. Among 200,000 to 250,000 clones listed, approximately 86% were seen once. This clone was counted once. The antigen is unknown. The sequenced sample was PBMCs. The sequence was obtained from a young woman in good health and CMV-seronegative.

The CDR3 nucleotides are TGTGCCAGCAGCATCGGGACAGGGAGGGACAATGAGCAGTTCTTC. This translates into CASSIGTGRDNEQFF. The rearrangement uses TRBV6-5 and TRBJ2-1; the match to TRBD1 covers 9 bases. This CDR3 is 15 amino acids long. Unmatched junction bases numbered 8, after V lost 6 bases and J lost 5 bases. From germline, CDR1 is MNHEY and CDR2 SVGAGI.